The next 18 T cell receptor beta chains were all read from a single sample in a study of OX40 agonist ivuxolimab in advanced cancers. Using immunoSEQ multiplex PCR, the repertoire was profiled, and TCRdb retains in-frame clones only, with some absent. The table lists 60,000 to 95,000 clones, 85% of them singletons, with under 0.75% in the top ten. Sequencing used CD4+ or CD8+ T cells sorted from blood, obtained in a trial of the OX40 agonist ivuxolimab. The receptor set was obtained from an adult with an advanced solid tumor such as melanoma, head and neck, liver or kidney cancer.

The chain links TRBV7-2 to TRBJ2-7, with 12 bases fitting TRBD1. V was pared by 1 base and J by 5 bases, with 3 bases of the junction left unmatched. The CDR3 is 15 amino acids. Germline V lookup: CDR1 SGHTA, CDR2 FQGNSA. CDR3 protein: CASSLGGTGGNEQYF. CDR3 DNA sequence: TGTGCCAGCAGCTTAGGGGGGACAGGGGGCAACGAGCAGTACTTC.

The CDR3 protein is CASSVEYEEGSVGRSSPLHF. The CDR3, as DNA: TGTGCCAGCAGCGTAGAATATGAGGAGGGTTCCGTCGGTAGGAGTTCACCCCTCCACTTT. The V and J genes are TRBV9 and TRBJ1-6, with D unresolved. The CDR3 covers 20 residues. Deletions cut 0 bases from V and 9 bases from J, with 28 bases between. The V gene's germline CDR1 is SGDLS and CDR2 YYNGEE. Using reference TRBV9 and TRBJ1-6 for the parts outside the CDR3, the full variable domain is DSGVTQTPKHLITATGQRVTLRCSPRSGDLSVYWYQQSLDQGLQFLIQYYNGEERAKGNILERFSAQQFPDLHSELNLSSLELGDSALYFCASSVEYEEGSVGRSSPLHFGNGTRLTVT.

The gene calls are TRBV5-4 and TRBJ1-2, with 12 nucleotides matching TRBD1. The trim removed 2 bases at V and 8 bases at J, leaving 7 bases unmatched. This CDR3 has 15 residues. Germline V lookup: CDR1 SGHNT, CDR2 YYREEE (reference sequence). CDR3 in DNA: TGTGCCAGCAGCTTCCCCGGGACAGGGGGCAACGGCTACACCTTC. Its translation is CASSFPGTGGNGYTF.

In its sample, this clone was seen a few times. The V gene is TRBV27, the J gene TRBJ1-4; D not resolved. V was trimmed by 3 bases and J by 4 bases, leaving 15 bases between them. The germline gives CDR1 MNHEY, CDR2 SMNVEV (reference sequence). The CDR3 extends over 16 amino acids. CDR3 residues: CASSFKEPGFNEKLFF. In DNA, the CDR3 is TGTGCCAGCAGTTTTAAGGAACCGGGGTTTAATGAAAAACTGTTTTTT.

The chain carries TRBV29-1 and TRBJ2-7, with D possibly TRBD1 on 6 matching bases. The CDR3 runs to 14 residues. CDR1 and CDR2 from the germline V gene are SQVTM and ANQGSEA. Trimming stripped 4 bases from V and 0 bases from J, with 13 bases between. The CDR3 spells CSVVDSISSYEQYF. The DNA of the CDR3 is TGCAGCGTTGTGGACAGCATAAGCTCCTACGAGCAGTACTTC.

This chain connects TRBV30 to TRBJ2-1; no definite D call. This CDR3 is built from 13 residues. Germline lookup yields CDR1 GTSNPN and CDR2 SVGIG (reference sequence). Trimming cost V 2 bases and J 6 bases, with 11 bases left between them. The CDR3 region is CAWSLSSINEQFF. Written as DNA, the CDR3 is TGTGCCTGGAGTTTGTCGAGTATCAATGAGCAGTTCTTC.

V and J are TRBV2 and TRBJ2-3; D unclear. The CDR3 covers 14 residues. Trimming shortened V by 4 bases and J by 5 bases, and 13 bases separated the two germline ends. Germline CDR1 reads SNHLY; CDR2 reads FYNNEI. The CDR3 nucleotides read TGTGCCAGCAGTGGACTGGACGTAGAAGATACGCAGTATTTT. Its protein is CASSGLDVEDTQYF.

The chain combines TRBV6-6 with TRBJ1-1; D unclear. V was clipped by 4 bases and J by 4 bases, with 13 bases between them. Germline V gene lookup returns CDR1 MNHNY and CDR2 SVGAGI (reference sequence). The CDR3 length is 14 residues. The CDR3 DNA sequence: TGTGCCAGCAGTTTCTCGGAACTACTCACTGAAGCTTTCTTT. Translating it yields CASSFSELLTEAFF.

The chain recombines TRBV10-3 with TRBJ1-5; 10 bases are shared with TRBD1. Germline CDR1 ENHRY, CDR2 SYGVKD. This CDR3 has 14 amino acids. The trim removed 5 bases at V and 6 bases at J, leaving 4 bases unmatched. The CDR3 loop reads CAISPDRGAQPQHF. CDR3 sequence (DNA): TGTGCCATCAGTCCGGACAGGGGGGCTCAGCCCCAGCATTTT.

Remarks on this clone: Sequence at one end of the junction differs from germline and may be a read error. The J gene is TRBJ1-2, the V gene TRBV19; TRBD1 might be the D (6 bases). There are 14 residues in the CDR3. Germline-derived CDR1 and CDR2 are LNHDA and SQIVND (reference sequence). CDR3 nucleotide sequence: TGTGTCAGTAGTAGGGACAAACAGAACTATGGCTACACCTTC. Its translation is CVSSRDKQNYGYTF.

J is TRBJ2-7 and V is TRBV19, with D maybe TRBD2 (6 bases). Germline CDR1 LNHDA, CDR2 SQIVND (reference sequence). There are 13 residues in the CDR3. The ends were cut back, 5 bases at V and 4 bases at J, with 12 bases in the middle. CDR3 sequence: CASSGGSRYEQYF. CDR3 sequence (DNA): TGTGCCAGTAGTGGGGGGAGCCGGTACGAGCAGTACTTC.

The chain recombines TRBV4-3 with TRBJ1-2; D is unclear. V lost 0 bases to trimming and J lost 3 bases, with 11 bases between them. Germline V gives CDR1 LGHNA, CDR2 YSLEER. The CDR3 has 15 amino acids. This CDR3 is CASSQEAVGYYGYTF. CDR3 DNA: TGCGCCAGCAGCCAAGAGGCAGTCGGTTACTATGGCTACACCTTC.

This rearrangement joins TRBV5-1 to TRBJ1-1, with no clear D. V was shortened by 7 bases and J by 2 bases, with 15 bases between the two germline ends. The CDR3 covers 14 residues. CDR1 is SGHRS and CDR2 is YFSETQ in the germline V gene. CDR3 in amino acids: CASALAVANTEAFF. In DNA form, the CDR3 reads TGCGCCAGCGCCCTGGCGGTGGCTAACACTGAAGCTTTCTTT.

This chain connects TRBV7-8 to TRBJ2-7, with 8 bases aligning to TRBD1. V lost 3 bases and J lost 4; bases outside the gene matches: 11. In germline, CDR1 is SGHVS, CDR2 FQNEAQ. The CDR3 is 16 residues long. The CDR3 region has the DNA TGTGCCAGCAGCTTGGGCTTTGGACAGGGAGGATACGAGCAGTACTTC. Its protein is CASSLGFGQGGYEQYF.

The chain combines TRBV10-3 with TRBJ2-3; the D gene is possibly TRBD2 (6 bases). The CDR3 is 16 residues long. Germline V CDR1 and CDR2: ENHRY, SYGVKD. Trimming left V 4 bases short and J 6 bases short, with 20 bases between. CDR3 in DNA: TGTGCCATCAGTGGCGAGGGTGGGACTGGCTCCGATACGCAGTATTTT. Amino acid sequence: CAISGEGGTGSDTQYF.

The chain couples TRBV7-2 to TRBJ2-1, with 7 bases aligning to TRBD2. The CDR3 extends over 13 amino acids. V dropped 5 bases and J dropped 8; count of bases not matched to a gene: 6. The germline CDR1 and CDR2 sequences are SGHTA and FQGNSA. The CDR3 loop reads CASSIRTSDEQFF. DNA of the CDR3: TGTGCCAGCAGCATCAGGACTAGTGATGAGCAGTTCTTC.

The chain uses TRBV30 and TRBJ1-4; a possible D gene is TRBD1 (5 bases). CDR3 size: 14 residues. CDR1 and CDR2 from the germline V gene are GTSNPN and SVGIG (reference sequence). V dropped 2 bases and J dropped 4 bases, with 11 bases sitting between them. The CDR3 reads CAWSRQKRNEKLFF. The CDR3 DNA reads as TGTGCCTGGAGTCGACAGAAGCGTAATGAAAAACTGTTTTTT. The full variable domain, in which reference TRBV30 and TRBJ1-4 provide the parts outside the CDR3, is SQTIHQWPATLVQPVGSPLSLECTVEGTSNPNLYWYRQAAGRGLQLLFYSVGIGQISSEVPQNLSASRPQDRQFILSSKKLLLSDSGFYLCAWSRQKRNEKLFFGSGTQLSVL.

The chain joins TRBV5-4 to TRBJ2-7; 8 bases line up with TRBD2. The V segment lost 0 bases and the J segment 4 bases; nucleotides outside the gene matches: 6. CDR1 SGHNT and CDR2 YYREEE come from the germline V gene (reference sequence). CDR3 length: 15 amino acids. The CDR3: CASSLERGPGYEQYF. For the CDR3, the DNA is TGTGCCAGCAGCTTGGAGCGGGGGCCGGGGTACGAGCAGTACTTC.